The 9 T cell receptor beta chains listed next were all sequenced from one sample in a study of tissue T cells after allogeneic stem cell transplantation. Assay: immunoSEQ multiplex PCR; the TCRdb copy retains only in-frame clones and omits some. This table holds 6,500 to 8,000 clones, approximately 52% found once. Time point noted: mouse harvest day 7 after allogeneic transplant. Each mouse received 10^7 T-cell-depleted marrow cells plus 10^6 splenic CD5+ T cells by tail vein. Material: gut tissue. The receptors were sampled from a female BALB/c mouse given C57BL/6 T cells with graft-versus-host disease after an allogeneic hematopoietic cell transplant.

This clone was found a few times. Gene names and germline match the mouse. The CDR3 is cut off 1 residue early in the read; its end comes from the germline J gene. This chain uses TRBV26 with TRBJ2-1; D call uncertain. This CDR3 is built from 14 residues. V was shortened by 3 bases and J by 0 bases, with 6 bases between the two germline ends. The germline gives CDR1 KGHPV, CDR2 FQNQEV (reference sequence). Partial CDR3 DNA: TGTGCCAGCAGTCTAGGCAATAACTATGCTGAGCAGTTC. It yields the protein CASSLGNNYAEQF. The full CDR3 protein is CASSLGNNYAEQFF.

Details on this clone: Germline and genes here are mouse. The read stops 1 residue short of the end of the CDR3; the missing end is completed from the germline J gene. This chain connects TRBV13-1 to TRBJ1-2, with D possibly TRBD1 on 5 matching bases. CDR1 is NSHNY and CDR2 is SYGAGN in the germline V gene. Trimming took 0 bases from V and 4 from J, leaving 13 bases between them. The CDR3 loop spans 15 amino acids. CDR3 residues: CASSDGGERSSDYTF. The sequenced CDR3 bases are TGTGCCAGCAGTGATGGGGGGGAGAGGAGCTCCGACTACACC.

As regards this clone: Gene names and germline match the mouse. The CDR3 bases that were read are TGTGCCAGCAGTCGGACAGGGAACACAGAAGTCTTC. Amino acid sequence: CASSRTGNTEVF. The whole CDR3 is CASSRTGNTEVFF. The V and J genes are TRBV26 and TRBJ1-1, with 7 bases aligning to TRBD1. The sequence runs out 1 residue before the end of the CDR3; the remainder is reconstructed from the germline J gene. The CDR3 extends over 13 amino acids. The V gene's germline CDR1 is KGHPV and CDR2 FQNQEV (reference sequence). The junction had 0 bases not matched to a gene; V was cut back by 4 bases and J by 1 base.

This clone appeared a few times. Genes here carry mouse names. The read terminates 1 residue before the CDR3 end, so the remaining end is supplied by the germline J gene. This same CDR3 is encoded by further DNA sequences in the sample. The chain recombines TRBV20 with TRBJ2-5, with no clear D. The CDR3 totals 13 residues. CDR1 GFQATS and CDR2 STVNSAI come from the germline V gene. Trimming pared 0 bases from V and 0 bases from J, leaving 4 bases between. The sequenced part of the CDR3 DNA is TGTGGTGCTAGGGACAGCAACCAAGACACCCAGTAC. Translated, it gives CGARDSNQDTQY. The full CDR3 protein is CGARDSNQDTQYF. Full variable domain (rest looked up from reference TRBV20 and TRBJ2-5): GALVYQYPRRTICKSGTSMRMECQAVGFQATSVAWYRQSPQKTFELIALSTVNSAIKYEQNFTQEKFPISHPNLSFSSMTVLNAYLEDRGLYLCGARDSNQDTQYFGPGTRLLVL.

Of note for this clone: The genes are named according to mouse. The read terminates 1 residue before the CDR3 end, so the remaining end is supplied by the germline J gene. The chain uses TRBV23 and TRBJ2-7; no check of the table's D call, TRBD1, against the DNA was made. The V gene's germline CDR1 is KGHTA and CDR2 FQNQQP. CDR3 length equals 14 residues. CDR3 loop: CSSSQGQGPYEQYF. Incomplete CDR3 DNA: TGCTCCAGCAGTCAAGGACAGGGCCCTTATGAACAGTAC. Variable domain in full (rest from reference TRBV23 and TRBJ2-7): DAAVTQKPRYLIKMKGQEAEMKCIPEKGHTAVFWYQQKQSKELKFLIYFQNQQPLDQIDMVKERFSAVCPSSSLCSLGIRTCEAEDSALYLCSSSQGQGPYEQYFGPGTRLTVL.

With respect to this clone: The genes and germline here are from mouse. The CDR3 is cut off 1 residue early in the read; its end comes from the germline J gene. The chain combines TRBV23 with TRBJ2-5; the table names TRBD2, a call not compared with the DNA. CDR3 length: 13 residues. Germline V gene data show CDR1 as KGHTA and CDR2 as FQNQQP. CDR3 DNA, as far as it was read: TGCTCCAGCAGTCAACCGGGGGGAGACACCCAGTAC. As protein: CSSSQPGGDTQY. The full CDR3 protein is CSSSQPGGDTQYF.

Points on this clone: Germline and genes: mouse. Read data end 1 residue before the CDR3 end; the end is taken from the germline J gene. This rearrangement joins TRBV3 to TRBJ2-5; 7 bases are shared with TRBD1. Germline V gene data show CDR1 as SNHLY and CDR2 as FYNGKV (reference sequence). V was pared by 4 bases and J by 6 bases, with 4 bases of the junction left unmatched. The length of the CDR3 is 13 residues. CDR3 protein: CASSSQGRDTQYF. CDR3 DNA (partial): TGTGCCAGCAGCTCACAGGGGCGGGACACCCAGTAC.

For this clone: The listed genes are named as in mouse. The read comes to an end 1 residue before the CDR3 does, leaving the germline J gene to fill in the end. The same CDR3 arises from other DNA sequences in this sample as well. The rearrangement uses TRBV23 and TRBJ2-2; TRBD1, the D gene given by the table, was not confirmed from the DNA. CDR3 length equals 15 residues. The germline CDR1 and CDR2 sequences are KGHTA and FQNQQP. CDR3 DNA (partial): TGTTCCAGCAGCCTAGGGACAACAAACACCGGGCAGCTCTAC. This gives the protein CSSSLGTTNTGQLY. The CDR3 in its entirety is CSSSLGTTNTGQLYF.

As regards this clone: Gene names and germline refer to mouse. The read ends 1 residue shy of where the CDR3 ends; the end is completed using the germline J gene. The chain joins TRBV5 to TRBJ2-1, with 10 bases fitting TRBD2. The CDR3 extends over 15 amino acids. V shed 4 bases, J shed 3 bases, and the junction held 3 bases outside the gene matches. Germline assignment: CDR1 LGHNA and CDR2 YNLKQL (reference sequence). Incomplete CDR3 DNA: TGTGCCAGCAGCCCCGACTGGGGGGTCTATGCTGAGCAGTTC. This codes for CASSPDWGVYAEQF. The full CDR3 is CASSPDWGVYAEQFF.